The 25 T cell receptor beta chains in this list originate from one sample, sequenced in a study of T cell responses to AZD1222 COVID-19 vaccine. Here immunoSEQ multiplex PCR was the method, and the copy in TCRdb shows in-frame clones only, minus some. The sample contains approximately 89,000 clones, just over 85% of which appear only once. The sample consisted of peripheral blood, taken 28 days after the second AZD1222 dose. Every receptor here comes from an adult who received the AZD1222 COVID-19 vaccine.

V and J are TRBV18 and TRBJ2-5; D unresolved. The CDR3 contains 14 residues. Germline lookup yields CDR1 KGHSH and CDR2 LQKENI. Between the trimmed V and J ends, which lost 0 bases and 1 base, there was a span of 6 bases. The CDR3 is CASSPPQPQETQYF. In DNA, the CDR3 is TGTGCCAGCTCACCACCCCAGCCCCAAGAGACCCAGTACTTC.

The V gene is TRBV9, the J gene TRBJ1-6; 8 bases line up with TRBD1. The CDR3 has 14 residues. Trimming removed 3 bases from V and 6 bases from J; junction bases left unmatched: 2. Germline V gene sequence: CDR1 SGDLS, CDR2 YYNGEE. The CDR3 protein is CASSEQGGNSPLHF. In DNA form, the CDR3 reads TGTGCCAGCAGCGAACAGGGGGGTAATTCACCCCTCCACTTT.

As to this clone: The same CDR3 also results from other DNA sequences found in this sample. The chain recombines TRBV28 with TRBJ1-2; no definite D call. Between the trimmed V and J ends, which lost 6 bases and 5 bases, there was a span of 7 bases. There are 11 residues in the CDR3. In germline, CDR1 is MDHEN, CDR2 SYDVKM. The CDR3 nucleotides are TGTGCCAGCAGCCCCGGGTATGGCTACACCTTC. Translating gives CASSPGYGYTF.

The chain's CDR3 is CASSPTTGSSYEQYF. CDR3 bases: TGTGCCAGCAGCCCAACGACAGGGAGCTCCTACGAGCAGTACTTC. V gene TRBV5-8 combines with J gene TRBJ2-7; 7 bases align to TRBD1. Germline CDR1 is SGHTS and CDR2 is YDEGEE. There are 15 residues in the CDR3. The V and J ends lost 4 bases and 0 bases, in that order; junction bases with no gene match: 7.

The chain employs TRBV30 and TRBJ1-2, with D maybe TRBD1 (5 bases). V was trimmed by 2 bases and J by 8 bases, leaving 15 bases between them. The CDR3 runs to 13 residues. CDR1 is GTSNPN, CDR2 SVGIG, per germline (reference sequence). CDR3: CAWSLGTWGGYTF. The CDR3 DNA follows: TGTGCCTGGAGTCTAGGGACTTGGGGAGGCTACACCTTC.

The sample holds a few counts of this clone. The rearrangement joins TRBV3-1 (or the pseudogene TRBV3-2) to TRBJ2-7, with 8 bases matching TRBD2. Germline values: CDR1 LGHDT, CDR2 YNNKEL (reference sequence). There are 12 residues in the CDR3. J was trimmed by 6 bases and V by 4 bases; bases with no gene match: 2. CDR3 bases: TGTGCCAGCAGCCGGCGGGGGGCCGAGCAGTACTTC. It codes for CASSRRGAEQYF.

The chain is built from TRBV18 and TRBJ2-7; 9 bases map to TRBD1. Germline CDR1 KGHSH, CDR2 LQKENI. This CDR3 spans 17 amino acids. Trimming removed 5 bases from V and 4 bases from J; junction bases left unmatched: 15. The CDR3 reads CASSTGSTGGGPYEQYF. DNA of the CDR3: TGTGCCAGCTCAACGGGATCGACAGGGGGTGGCCCATACGAGCAGTACTTC. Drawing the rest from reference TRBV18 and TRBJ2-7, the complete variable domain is NAGVMQNPRHLVRRRGQEARLRCSPMKGHSHVYWYRQLPEEGLKFMVYLQKENIIDESGMPKERFSAEFPKEGPSILRIQQVVRGDSAAYFCASSTGSTGGGPYEQYFGPGTRLTVT.

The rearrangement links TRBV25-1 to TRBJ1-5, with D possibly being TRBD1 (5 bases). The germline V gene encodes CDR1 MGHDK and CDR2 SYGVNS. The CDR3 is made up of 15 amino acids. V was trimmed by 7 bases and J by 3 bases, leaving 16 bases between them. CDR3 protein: CASTDGGMDNQPQHF. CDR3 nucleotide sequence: TGTGCCAGCACCGATGGGGGAATGGACAATCAGCCCCAGCATTTT.

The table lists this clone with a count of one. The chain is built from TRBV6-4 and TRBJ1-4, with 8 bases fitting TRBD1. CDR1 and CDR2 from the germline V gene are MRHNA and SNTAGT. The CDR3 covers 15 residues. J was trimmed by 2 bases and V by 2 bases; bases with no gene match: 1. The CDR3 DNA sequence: TGTGCCAGCAGTGACGGGACAGGCACTAATGAAAAACTGTTTTTT. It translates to CASSDGTGTNEKLFF.

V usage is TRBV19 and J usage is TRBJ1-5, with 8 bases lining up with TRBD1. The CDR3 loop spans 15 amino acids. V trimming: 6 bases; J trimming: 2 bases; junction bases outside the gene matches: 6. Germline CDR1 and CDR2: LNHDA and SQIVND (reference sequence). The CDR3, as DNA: TGTGCCAGTAGCCGGACAGGGTACGGCAATCAGCCCCAGCATTTT. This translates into CASSRTGYGNQPQHF.

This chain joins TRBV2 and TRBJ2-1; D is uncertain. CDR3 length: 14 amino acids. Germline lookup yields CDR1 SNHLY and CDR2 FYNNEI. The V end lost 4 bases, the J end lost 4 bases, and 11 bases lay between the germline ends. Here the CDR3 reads CASSAGQIYNEQFF. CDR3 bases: TGTGCCAGCAGTGCGGGCCAGATTTACAATGAGCAGTTCTTC.

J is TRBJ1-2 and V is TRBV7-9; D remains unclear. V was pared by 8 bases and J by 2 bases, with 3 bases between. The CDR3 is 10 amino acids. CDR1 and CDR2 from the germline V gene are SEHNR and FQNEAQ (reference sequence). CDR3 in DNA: TGTGCCAGCGAGAACTATGGCTACACCTTC. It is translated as CASENYGYTF. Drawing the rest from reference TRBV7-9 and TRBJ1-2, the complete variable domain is DTGVSQNPRHKITKRGQNVTFRCDPISEHNRLYWYRQTLGQGPEFLTYFQNEAQLEKSRLLSDRFSAERPKGSFSTLEIQRTEQGDSAMYLCASENYGYTFGSGTRLTVV.

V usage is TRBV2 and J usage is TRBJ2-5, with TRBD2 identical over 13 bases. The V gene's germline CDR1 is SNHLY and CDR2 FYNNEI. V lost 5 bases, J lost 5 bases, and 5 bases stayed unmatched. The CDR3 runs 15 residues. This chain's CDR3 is CASSQLAGGRETQYF. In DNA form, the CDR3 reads TGTGCCAGCAGTCAACTAGCGGGGGGGCGGGAGACCCAGTACTTC.

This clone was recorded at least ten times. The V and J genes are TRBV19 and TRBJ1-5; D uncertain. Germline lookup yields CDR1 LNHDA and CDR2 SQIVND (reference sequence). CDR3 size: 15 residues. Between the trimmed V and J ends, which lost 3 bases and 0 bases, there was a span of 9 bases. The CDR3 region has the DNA TGTGCCAGTAGTATGCCAGGCTCTAGCAATCAGCCCCAGCATTTT. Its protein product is CASSMPGSSNQPQHF.

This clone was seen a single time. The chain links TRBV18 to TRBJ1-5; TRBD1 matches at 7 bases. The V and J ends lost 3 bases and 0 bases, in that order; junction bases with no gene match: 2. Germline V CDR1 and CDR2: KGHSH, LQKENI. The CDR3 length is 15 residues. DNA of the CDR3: TGTGCCAGCTCACCGGGACAGAATAGCAATCAGCCCCAGCATTTT. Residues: CASSPGQNSNQPQHF.

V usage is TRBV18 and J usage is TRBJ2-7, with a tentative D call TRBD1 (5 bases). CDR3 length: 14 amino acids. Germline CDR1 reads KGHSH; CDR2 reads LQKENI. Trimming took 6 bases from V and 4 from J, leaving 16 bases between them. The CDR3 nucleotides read TGTGCCAGCTCTCAGGGCCCCCTCCTATACGAGCAGTACTTC. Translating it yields CASSQGPLLYEQYF.

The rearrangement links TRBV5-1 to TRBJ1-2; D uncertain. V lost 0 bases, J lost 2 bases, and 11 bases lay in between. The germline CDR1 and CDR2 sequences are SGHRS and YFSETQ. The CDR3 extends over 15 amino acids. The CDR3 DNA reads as TGCGCCAGCAGCTTGGCGGGTAGGGCCAACTATGGCTACACCTTC. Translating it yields CASSLAGRANYGYTF. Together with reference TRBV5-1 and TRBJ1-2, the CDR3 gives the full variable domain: KAGVTQTPRYLIKTRGQQVTLSCSPISGHRSVSWYQQTPGQGLQFLFEYFSETQRNKGNFPGRFSGRQFSNSRSEMNVSTLELGDSALYLCASSLAGRANYGYTFGSGTRLTVV.

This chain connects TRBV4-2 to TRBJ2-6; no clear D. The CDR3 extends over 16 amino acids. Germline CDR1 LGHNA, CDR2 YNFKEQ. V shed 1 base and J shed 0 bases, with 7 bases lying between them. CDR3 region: CASSQVQLSGANVLTF. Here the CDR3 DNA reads TGTGCCAGCAGCCAAGTACAGCTCTCTGGGGCCAACGTCCTGACTTTC.

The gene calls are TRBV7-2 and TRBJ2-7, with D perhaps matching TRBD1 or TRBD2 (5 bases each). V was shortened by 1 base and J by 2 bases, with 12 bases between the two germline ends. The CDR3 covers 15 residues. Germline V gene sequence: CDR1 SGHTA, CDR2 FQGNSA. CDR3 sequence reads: CASSLVNGATYEQYF. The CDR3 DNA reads TGTGCCAGCAGCTTAGTAAACGGGGCCACCTACGAGCAGTACTTC.

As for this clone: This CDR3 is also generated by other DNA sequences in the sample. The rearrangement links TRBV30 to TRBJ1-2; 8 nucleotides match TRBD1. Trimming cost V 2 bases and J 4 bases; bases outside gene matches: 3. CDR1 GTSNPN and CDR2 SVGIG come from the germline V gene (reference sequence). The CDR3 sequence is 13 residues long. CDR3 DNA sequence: TGTGCCTGGAGTAGGGACAGGCCCTATGGCTACACCTTC. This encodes CAWSRDRPYGYTF.

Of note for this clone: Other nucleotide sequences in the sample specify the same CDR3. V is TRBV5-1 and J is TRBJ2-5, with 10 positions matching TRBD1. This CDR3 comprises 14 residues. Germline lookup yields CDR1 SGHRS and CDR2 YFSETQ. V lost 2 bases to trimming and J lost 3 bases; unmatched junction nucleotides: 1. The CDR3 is CASSFGTGEETQYF. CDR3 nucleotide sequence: TGCGCCAGCAGCTTTGGGACAGGGGAAGAGACCCAGTACTTC.

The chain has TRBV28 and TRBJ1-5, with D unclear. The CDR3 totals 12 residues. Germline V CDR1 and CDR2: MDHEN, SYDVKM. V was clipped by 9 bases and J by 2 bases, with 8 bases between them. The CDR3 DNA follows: TGTGCCAGTGGGGTCGGCAATCAGCCCCAGCATTTT. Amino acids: CASGVGNQPQHF.

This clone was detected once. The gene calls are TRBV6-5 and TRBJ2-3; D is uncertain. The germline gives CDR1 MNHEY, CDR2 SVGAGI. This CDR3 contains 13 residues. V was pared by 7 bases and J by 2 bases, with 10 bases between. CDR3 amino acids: CASNRASTDTQYF. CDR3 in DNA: TGTGCCAGCAATCGAGCCTCCACAGATACGCAGTATTTT.

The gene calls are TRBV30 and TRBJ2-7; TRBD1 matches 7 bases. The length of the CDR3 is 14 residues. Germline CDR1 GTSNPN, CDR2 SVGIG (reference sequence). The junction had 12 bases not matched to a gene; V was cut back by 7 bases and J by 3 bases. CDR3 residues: CASESETGSYEQYF. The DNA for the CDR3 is TGTGCCTCCGAGTCCGAGACAGGGAGCTACGAGCAGTACTTC.

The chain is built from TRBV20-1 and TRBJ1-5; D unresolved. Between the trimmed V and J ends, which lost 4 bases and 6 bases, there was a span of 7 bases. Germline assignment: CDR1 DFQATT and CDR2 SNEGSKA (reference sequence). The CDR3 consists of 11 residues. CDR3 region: CSATRAQPQHF. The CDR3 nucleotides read TGCAGTGCTACGCGGGCTCAGCCCCAGCATTTT.